This T cell receptor beta chain was identified in a study of CD4 T cell repertoires in COVID-19. Background on the study: Relabeled CFSE-low cells, IL-2-expanded for less than 11 days, met spikes from other coronaviruses.

Trimming took 4 bases from V and 7 from J, leaving 17 bases between them. CDR3 size: 14 residues. The germline V gene encodes CDR1 MNHEY and CDR2 SMNVEV (reference sequence). With respect to this clone: The antigen is undetermined.

Generated by immunoSEQ multiplex PCR, the TCRdb table keeps only in-frame clones and is missing some. This sample yields tens of thousands of clones, of which around 90% are seen a single time; almost 0.6% belongs to the top ten. The memory T cells were sequenced right after ex vivo isolation, without culture. General study points: Suggested intraclonal diversification: top SARS-CoV-2-reactive clonotypes appeared in two or three memory subsets. Between about 6 and 28% of SARS-CoV-2 clonotypes also appeared in SARS-CoV and/or HKU1 spike cultures.

The sequence derives from a human donor who had COVID-19. The chain joins TRBV27 to TRBJ2-7; TRBD1 might be the D (6 bases). Sequencing was performed on central memory CD4+ T cells from blood, taken before the COVID-19 pandemic. For the CDR3, the DNA is TGTGCCAGCAGTTCCCTTGACAGGCCGGGAGAGCAGTACTTC. Its translation: CASSSLDRPGEQYF.